This T cell receptor beta chain was recovered during a study of blood T cell repertoires in COVID-19. Whole-study context: Both acute and convalescent COVID-19 samples were obtained from the United States, Italy and Spain. PBMCs, B-cell-depleted T cells, or T cells were the source of the cDNA or gDNA that made up the material.

Germline CDR1 reads SGHRS; CDR2 reads YFSETQ. Trimming left V 3 bases short and J 0 bases short, with 13 bases between. This CDR3 has 15 amino acids. In the original workflow: Reference gene primer amplification gave estimated nucleated cell counts. Sequencing used immunoSEQ multiplex PCR; TCRdb keeps in-frame clones, though not all of them. The V and J calls and the clone size are those of that table, but D and trimming were determined from the DNA. The table lists about 300,000 clones, around 86% of them singletons. This clone was counted only a few times. This TCR was sampled from a woman in her thirties or forties who had recovered from COVID-19. The specimen was peripheral blood. V gene TRBV5-1 combines with J gene TRBJ2-7; no clear D. This CDR3 is CASSSTPSTSYEQYF. The CDR3 DNA reads as TGCGCCAGCAGCTCGACTCCTAGTACCTCCTACGAGCAGTACTTC.